This TCR beta chain was retrieved from a study of blood T cell repertoires in COVID-19. As handled by the study authors: Amplifying reference gene primers gave estimates of nucleated cell counts. Sequencing was performed with immunoSEQ multiplex PCR; in TCRdb, only in-frame clones are kept and a portion is missing. V and J calls and clone size come straight from that table; D and trimming were deduced from the DNA. The sample has approximately 300,000 clones, 90% seen once. V was trimmed by 5 bases and J by 1 base, leaving 11 bases between them. The CDR3 length is 14 residues. Germline CDR1 reads SGHAT; CDR2 reads FQNNGV.

This clonotype was sampled from a woman aged 30 to 39 with COVID-19, enrolled during active disease. The chain joins TRBV11-2 to TRBJ1-1, with D possibly TRBD1 on 5 matching bases. Input material: peripheral blood. As DNA, the CDR3 is TGTGCCAGCAGCCCTGACAGATGGAACACTGAAGCTTTCTTT. This codes for CASSPDRWNTEAFF.